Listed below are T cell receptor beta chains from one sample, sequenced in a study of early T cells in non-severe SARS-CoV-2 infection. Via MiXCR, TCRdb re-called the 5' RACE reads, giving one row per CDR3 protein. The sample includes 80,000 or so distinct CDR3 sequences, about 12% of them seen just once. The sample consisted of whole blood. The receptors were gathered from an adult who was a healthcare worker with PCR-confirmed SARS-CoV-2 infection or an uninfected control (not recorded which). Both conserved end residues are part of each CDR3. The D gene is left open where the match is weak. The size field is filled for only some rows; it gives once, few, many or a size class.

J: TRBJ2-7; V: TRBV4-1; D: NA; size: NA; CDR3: CASSQGGGPYEQYF; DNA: TGCGCCAGCAGCCAAGGGGGAGGTCCCTACGAGCAGTACTTC
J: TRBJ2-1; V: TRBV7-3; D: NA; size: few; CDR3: CASSFGAESSYNEQFF; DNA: TGTGCCAGCAGCTTTGGAGCAGAAAGCTCCTACAATGAGCAGTTCTTC
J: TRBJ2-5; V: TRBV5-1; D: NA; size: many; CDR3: CASSLTAAGRETQYF; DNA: TGCGCCAGCAGCCTTACGGCAGCAGGGAGAGAGACCCAGTACTTC
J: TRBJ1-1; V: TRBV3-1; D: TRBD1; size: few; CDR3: CASTLDRGGTEAFF; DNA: TGTGCCAGCACCCTGGACAGGGGAGGCACTGAAGCTTTCTTT
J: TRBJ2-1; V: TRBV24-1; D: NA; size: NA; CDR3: CATSDRPDGKNEQFF; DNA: TGTGCCACCAGTGATCGCCCGGACGGGAAAAATGAGCAGTTCTTC
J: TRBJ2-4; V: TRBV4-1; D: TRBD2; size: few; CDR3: CASSPPTSGSGGIQYF; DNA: TGCGCCAGCAGCCCCCCCACTAGCGGGAGTGGGGGCATTCAGTACTTC
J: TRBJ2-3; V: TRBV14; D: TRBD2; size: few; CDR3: CASSQGEEWSGTPIVTDTQYF; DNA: TGTGCCAGCAGCCAAGGAGAGGAGTGGAGCGGGACTCCGATCGTTACAGATACGCAGTATTTT
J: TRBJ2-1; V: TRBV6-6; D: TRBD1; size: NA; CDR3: CASSFAGTGARDEQFF; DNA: TGTGCCAGCAGTTTTGCCGGGACAGGGGCCAGGGATGAGCAGTTCTTC
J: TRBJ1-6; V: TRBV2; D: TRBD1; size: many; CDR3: CASSEARGLSPLHF; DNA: TGTGCCAGCAGTGAAGCCAGGGGGCTTTCACCCCTCCACTTT
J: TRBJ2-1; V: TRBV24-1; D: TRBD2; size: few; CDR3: CATSDGTSGSSSYNEQFF; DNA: TGTGCCACCAGTGACGGGACTAGCGGGAGTAGCTCCTACAATGAGCAGTTCTTC
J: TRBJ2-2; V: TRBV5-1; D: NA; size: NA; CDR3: CASSPGSYTGELFF; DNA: TGCGCCAGCAGTCCGGGGAGCTACACCGGGGAGCTGTTTTTT
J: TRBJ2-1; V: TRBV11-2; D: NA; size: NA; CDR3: CASSSSGTKSSYNEQFF; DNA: TGTGCCAGCAGCTCTTCCGGGACAAAAAGCTCCTACAATGAGCAGTTCTTC
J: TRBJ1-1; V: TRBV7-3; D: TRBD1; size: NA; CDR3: CASSLSPGGKTEAFF; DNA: TGTGCCAGCAGCTTAAGTCCAGGGGGGAAGACTGAAGCTTTCTTT
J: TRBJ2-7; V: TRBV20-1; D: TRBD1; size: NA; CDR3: CSASRGIGDEQYF; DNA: TGCAGTGCTAGCAGGGGGATCGGGGACGAGCAGTACTTC
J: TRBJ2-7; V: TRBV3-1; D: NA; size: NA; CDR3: CASSQTGTPHEQYF; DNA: TGTGCCAGCAGCCAAACGGGAACCCCCCACGAGCAGTACTTC
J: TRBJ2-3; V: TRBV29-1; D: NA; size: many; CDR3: CSVEERWDTRAQYF; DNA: TGCAGCGTTGAAGAGCGATGGGACACGCGGGCGCAGTATTTT
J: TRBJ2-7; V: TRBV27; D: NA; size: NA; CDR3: CASSLSFSYEQYF; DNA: TGTGCCAGCAGTTTATCCTTCTCCTACGAGCAGTACTTC
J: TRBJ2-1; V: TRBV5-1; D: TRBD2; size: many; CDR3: CASSLDLTSGATNEQFF; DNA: TGCGCCAGCAGCTTGGACCTGACTAGCGGAGCCACCAATGAGCAGTTCTTC
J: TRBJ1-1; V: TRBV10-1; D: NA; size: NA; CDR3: CASRQDMNTEAFF; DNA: TGCGCCAGCAGACAGGACATGAACACTGAAGCTTTCTTT
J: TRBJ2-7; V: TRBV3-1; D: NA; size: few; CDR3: CASSQDIGSSSYEQYF; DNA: TGTGCCAGCAGCCAAGATATTGGGTCCAGCTCCTACGAGCAGTACTTC
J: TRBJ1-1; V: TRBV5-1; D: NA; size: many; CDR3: CASSFGGPLNTEAFF; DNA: TGCGCCAGCAGCTTTGGGGGACCCCTGAACACTGAAGCTTTCTTT